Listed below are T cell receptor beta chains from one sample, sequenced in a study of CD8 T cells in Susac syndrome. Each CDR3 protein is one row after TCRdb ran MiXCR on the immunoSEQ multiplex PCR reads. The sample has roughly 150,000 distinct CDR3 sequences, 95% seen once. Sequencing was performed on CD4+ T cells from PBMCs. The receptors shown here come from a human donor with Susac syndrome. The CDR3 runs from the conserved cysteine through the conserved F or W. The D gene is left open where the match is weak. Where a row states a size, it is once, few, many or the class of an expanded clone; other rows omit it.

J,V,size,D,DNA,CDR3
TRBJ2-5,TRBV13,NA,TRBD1,TGTGCCAGCAGCTTCCCGGGACAGCAAGAGACCCAGTACTTC,CASSFPGQQETQYF
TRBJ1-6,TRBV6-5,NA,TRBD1,TGTGCCAGCAGTTCAGGGACAGGGGTAGGCTATAATTCACCCCTCCACTTT,CASSSGTGVGYNSPLHF
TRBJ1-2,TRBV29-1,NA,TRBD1,TGCAGCGGCCAAACGACAGGGGATAATGGCTACACCTTC,CSGQTTGDNGYTF
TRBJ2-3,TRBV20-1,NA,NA,TGCAGTGCTAGTCTCCTAGTCGCAGATACGCAGTATTTT,CSASLLVADTQYF
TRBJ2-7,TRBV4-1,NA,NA,TGCGCCAGCAGCTCACGATCTCCGGACGAGCAGTACTTC,CASSSRSPDEQYF
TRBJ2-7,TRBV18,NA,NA,TGTGCCAGCTCACCCGAGGCAAGGCAGCAGGTCTACGAGCAGTACTTC,CASSPEARQQVYEQYF
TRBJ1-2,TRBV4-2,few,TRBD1,TGTGCCAGCAGCCCCGGACAGGCGTATGGCTACACCTTC,CASSPGQAYGYTF
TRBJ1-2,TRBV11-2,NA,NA,TGTGCCAGCAGGGGGTCTAACTATGGCTACACCTTC,CASRGSNYGYTF
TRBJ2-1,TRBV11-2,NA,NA,TGTGCCAGCAGCTTAGCGCGCTACAATGAGCAGTTCTTC,CASSLARYNEQFF
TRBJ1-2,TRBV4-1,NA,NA,TGCGCCAGCAGAAAGGACGCGTTTATGGAAGGCTACACCTTC,CASRKDAFMEGYTF
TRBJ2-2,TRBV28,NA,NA,TGTGCCAGCAGTTGGGGGCGAGGGACCGGGGAGCTGTTTTTT,CASSWGRGTGELFF
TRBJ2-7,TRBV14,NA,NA,TGTGCCAGCAGCCAAGGGGTCCCGCTCTACGAGCAGTACTTC,CASSQGVPLYEQYF
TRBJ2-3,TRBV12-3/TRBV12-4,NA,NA,TGTGCCAGCAGTTTAAACGGGGCCCCAGATACGCAGTATTTT,CASSLNGAPDTQYF
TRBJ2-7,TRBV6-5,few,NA,TGTGCCAGCAGTTACTCGAGTCAGGGCTCCTACGAGCAGTACTTC,CASSYSSQGSYEQYF
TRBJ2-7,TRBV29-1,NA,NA,TGCAGCGTAAAGCCAGGACGGCCGGGGGTCGACGAGCAGTACTTC,CSVKPGRPGVDEQYF
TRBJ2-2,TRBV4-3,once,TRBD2,TGCGCCAGCAGCCGACTAGCGGGGGGCCTCACCGGGGAGCTGTTTTTT,CASSRLAGGLTGELFF
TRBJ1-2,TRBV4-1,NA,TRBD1,TGCGCCAGCAGCCAAGGGAGACAGGGTAACTATGGCTACACCTTC,CASSQGRQGNYGYTF
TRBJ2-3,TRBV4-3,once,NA,TGCGCCAGCAGCCAGGAGACTCCAGATACGCAGTATTTT,CASSQETPDTQYF
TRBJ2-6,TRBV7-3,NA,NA,TGTGCCAGCAGCTTAGGGGGATCCCGGGCCAACGTCCTGACTTTC,CASSLGGSRANVLTF
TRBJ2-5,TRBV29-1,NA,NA,TGCAGCGTGGCCAGATCGGGAGCGACCCAGTACTTC,CSVARSGATQYF
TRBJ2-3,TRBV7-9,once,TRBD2,TGTGCCAGCAGCTTACCCCGACTAGCGGGGAGAACAGATACGCAGTATTTT,CASSLPRLAGRTDTQYF
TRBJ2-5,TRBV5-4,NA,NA,TGTGCCAGCGGTGGGGGATCGGGAGAGACCCAGTACTTC,CASGGGSGETQYF
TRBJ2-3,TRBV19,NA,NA,TGTGCCAGTATCGGCCCGGGCACAGATACGCAGTATTTT,CASIGPGTDTQYF
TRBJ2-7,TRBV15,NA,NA,TGTGCCACCAGCAGGGACCCAGGAGGTTCCTACGAGCAGTACTTC,CATSRDPGGSYEQYF
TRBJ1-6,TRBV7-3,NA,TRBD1,TGTGCCAGCAGCCCAAAACGGGACAGGGAGTATAATTCACCCCTCCACTTT,CASSPKRDREYNSPLHF
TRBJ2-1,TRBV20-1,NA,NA,TGCAGTGCTAGTGATAGAGGTGGGGCCACAGGCCTGTCGGGGATCAGCTCCTACAATGAGCAGTTCTTC,CSASDRGGATGLSGISSYNEQFF
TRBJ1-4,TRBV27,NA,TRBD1,TGTGCCAGCAGGAGACAGGGGGCAGGGTTGGAAAAACTGTTTTTT,CASRRQGAGLEKLFF
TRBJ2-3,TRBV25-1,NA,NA,TGTGCCAGCAGTGAGCTCACGGTAGGCAAAGGGACAGATACGCAGTATTTT,CASSELTVGKGTDTQYF
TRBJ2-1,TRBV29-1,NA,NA,TGCAGCGTTGGGAGCGGGTTCTTC,CSVGSGFF
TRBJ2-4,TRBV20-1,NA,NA,TGCAGTGCTCCTGAGCAGGGGCGAAACATTCAGTACTTC,CSAPEQGRNIQYF
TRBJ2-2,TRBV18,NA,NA,TGTGCCAGCTCACCAGGCACCGGGGAGCTGTTTTTT,CASSPGTGELFF
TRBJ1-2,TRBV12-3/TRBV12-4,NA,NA,TGTGCCAGCAGTTCCTACGTGGGGCGCAGTGGCTACACCTTC,CASSSYVGRSGYTF
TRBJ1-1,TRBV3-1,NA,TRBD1,TGTGCCAGCAGCCAGGCTACAGGGGGCGCGTACACTGAAGCTTTCTTT,CASSQATGGAYTEAFF
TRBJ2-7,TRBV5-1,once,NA,TGCGCCAGCAGAGCAGGGGCGATCTACGAGCAGTACTTC,CASRAGAIYEQYF
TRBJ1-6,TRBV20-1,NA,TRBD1,TGCAGTGCTAGGACAGGGCAATCCTATAATTCACCCCTCCACTTT,CSARTGQSYNSPLHF
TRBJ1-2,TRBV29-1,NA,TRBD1,TGCAGCGTTGAGGGACAGGGGATCAGCTACACCTTC,CSVEGQGISYTF
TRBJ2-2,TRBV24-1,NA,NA,TGTGCCACCAGTGATTTCCTCGGGGAGCTGTTTTTT,CATSDFLGELFF
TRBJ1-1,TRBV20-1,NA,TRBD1,TGCAGTGCTACCCCGGACAGGGGGGGTACTGAAGCTTTCTTT,CSATPDRGGTEAFF
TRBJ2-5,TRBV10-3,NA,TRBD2,TGTGCCATCAGTCTAGCGGGGGGCGAACAAGAGACCCAGTACTTC,CAISLAGGEQETQYF
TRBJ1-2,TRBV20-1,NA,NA,TGCAGTGCTCCGCCCTATGGCTACACCTTC,CSAPPYGYTF
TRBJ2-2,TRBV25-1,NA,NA,TGTGCCAGCAGTGAACGGGGGTTTGGGGAGCTGTTTTTT,CASSERGFGELFF
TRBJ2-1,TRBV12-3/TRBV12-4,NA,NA,TGTGCCAGCAGTTCTGGGACTTCCCGGAGCTCCTACAATGAGCAGTTCTTC,CASSSGTSRSSYNEQFF
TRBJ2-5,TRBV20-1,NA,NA,TGCAGTGCTGCGAGCGGGACAAGCCAAGAGACCCAGTACTTC,CSAASGTSQETQYF
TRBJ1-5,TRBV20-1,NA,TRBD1,TGCAGTGCTAGCACCGGGACAGTGATCAATCAGCCCCAGCATTTT,CSASTGTVINQPQHF
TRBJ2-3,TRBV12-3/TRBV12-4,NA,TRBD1,TGTGCCAGCAGTAAGCCACAGGGGGCTGGGGATACGCAGTATTTT,CASSKPQGAGDTQYF
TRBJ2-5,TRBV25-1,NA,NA,TGTGCCAGCAGTGCCTCAGAATTCCAAGAGACCCAGTACTTC,CASSASEFQETQYF
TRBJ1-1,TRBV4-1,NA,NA,TGCGCCAGCAGCCAACCATGGGACACGGACCCAACTGAAGCTTTCTTT,CASSQPWDTDPTEAFF
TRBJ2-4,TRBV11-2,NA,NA,TGTGCCAGCAGCTTAAACCCTGGGGGCATTCAGTACTTC,CASSLNPGGIQYF
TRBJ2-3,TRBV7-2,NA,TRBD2,TGTGCCAGCAGCCAGTCTAGCGGGGGCGATACGCAGTATTTT,CASSQSSGGDTQYF
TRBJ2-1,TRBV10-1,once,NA,TGCGCCAGCAGTGAGTCGGTACGGAACAATGAGCAGTTCTTC,CASSESVRNNEQFF
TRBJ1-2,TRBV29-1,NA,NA,TGCAGCGTTGACCTGGGACGGAGCTATGGCTACACCTTC,CSVDLGRSYGYTF
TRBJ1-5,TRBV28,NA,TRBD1,TGTGCCAGCAGGGGACAGTGGGGGCAGCCCCAGCATTTT,CASRGQWGQPQHF
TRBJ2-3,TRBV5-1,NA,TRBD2,TGCGCCACCCGACTAGCGGGGGGTGCAGATACGCAGTATTTT,CATRLAGGADTQYF
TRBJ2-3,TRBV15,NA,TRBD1,TGTGCCACCAGCCTACGGACAGGGGGGACAGATACGCAGTATTTT,CATSLRTGGTDTQYF
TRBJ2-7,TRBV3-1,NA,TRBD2,TGTGCCAGCAGCCAAGGACAGACTAGCACTCACGAGCAGTACTTC,CASSQGQTSTHEQYF